These 17 T cell receptor beta chains came from one sample sequenced in a study of OX40 agonist ivuxolimab in advanced cancers. Measured with immunoSEQ multiplex PCR; TCRdb has only the in-frame clones, and not every one. In the table there are about 18,000 clones, about two thirds of which are singletons. Material: CD4+ or CD8+ T cells sorted from blood, obtained in a trial of the OX40 agonist ivuxolimab. The receptors were gathered from an adult with an advanced solid tumor such as melanoma, head and neck, liver or kidney cancer.

The chain employs TRBV27 and TRBJ2-3; a weak D match, TRBD2 (5 bases). The CDR3 runs to 12 residues. Germline V CDR1 and CDR2: MNHEY, SMNVEV (reference sequence). The V end was cut by 8 bases, the J end by 4 bases, with 10 bases between. CDR3 sequence reads: CASRSRADTQYF. Written as DNA, the CDR3 is TGTGCCAGCCGATCGAGGGCAGATACGCAGTATTTT.

The V gene is TRBV29-1, the J gene TRBJ1-1; D not resolved. The CDR3 totals 14 residues. The V and J ends lost 6 bases and 1 base respectively, with 15 bases between them. The germline CDR1 and CDR2 sequences are SQVTM and ANQGSEA. CDR3 nucleotide sequence: TGCAGCGTCCCCCCCCGGGGAGGGAACACTGAAGCTTTCTTT. Protein sequence: CSVPPRGGNTEAFF.

This clone is termed medium-sized. The chain links TRBV4-2 to TRBJ2-7; 10 bases align to TRBD2. J gave up 3 bases and V 0 bases, and 2 bases lay outside the gene matches. Germline CDR1 reads LGHNA; CDR2 reads YNFKEQ. This CDR3 region has 15 residues. The CDR3 coding sequence is TGTGCCAGCAGCCAAGATAGGACTAGCGGCTACGAGCAGTACTTC. It specifies CASSQDRTSGYEQYF.

The chain carries TRBV11-1 and TRBJ2-1; 10 bases match TRBD2. The CDR3 runs to 16 residues. V lost 4 bases to trimming and J lost 7 bases; unmatched junction nucleotides: 10. Per the germline V gene, CDR1 is SGHAT and CDR2 is FQDESV (reference sequence). The CDR3 protein is CASSYPMGLAINEQFF. The CDR3 nucleotides read TGTGCCAGCAGCTATCCAATGGGACTAGCGATAAATGAGCAGTTCTTC.

This rearrangement joins TRBV28 to TRBJ1-1, with 10 positions matching TRBD1. Looked up from germline, CDR1 is MDHEN and CDR2 is SYDVKM. Trimming cost V 2 bases and J 5 bases; bases outside gene matches: 2. The CDR3 contains 14 residues. This CDR3 reads CASSLGQGGTEAFF. Written as DNA, the CDR3 is TGTGCCAGCAGTTTAGGACAGGGGGGAACTGAAGCTTTCTTT.

The V call is TRBV27, the J call TRBJ2-1; 9 bases are shared with TRBD2. This CDR3 is 14 amino acids long. CDR1 is MNHEY and CDR2 is SMNVEV in the germline V gene (reference sequence). V dropped 6 bases and J dropped 6; count of bases not matched to a gene: 6. The DNA for the CDR3 is TGTGCCAGCAGCATAGCGGGAGCAGTCAATGAGCAGTTCTTC. As protein: CASSIAGAVNEQFF.

This clone was seen once. The chain links TRBV5-1 to TRBJ2-1; TRBD2 matches 7 bases. The germline CDR1 and CDR2 sequences are SGHRS and YFSETQ. The CDR3 contains 14 residues. The V segment lost 9 bases and the J segment 4 bases; nucleotides outside the gene matches: 10. For the CDR3, the DNA is TGCGCCACCTTTGGCCTAGCGGCGTACAATGAGCAGTTCTTC. Translating it yields CATFGLAAYNEQFF.

V usage is TRBV29-1 and J usage is TRBJ1-4; the D is unclear. Trimming stripped 0 bases from V and 3 bases from J, with 14 bases between. Germline values: CDR1 SQVTM, CDR2 ANQGSEA. The CDR3 consists of 16 residues. CDR3 loop: CSVEDLFADSNEKLFF. The CDR3 nucleotides read TGCAGCGTTGAAGATCTATTCGCGGATTCTAATGAAAAACTGTTTTTT.

This clone was detected only a few times. V and J are TRBV6-5 and TRBJ2-7; D gene uncertain. The CDR3 runs to 11 residues. Germline V lookup: CDR1 MNHEY, CDR2 SVGAGI. Trimming took off 7 bases at V and 5 bases at J, with 9 bases between the two ends. The CDR3 DNA is TGTGCCAGCACCTTCGGTAACGAGCAGTACTTC. It codes for CASTFGNEQYF.

This chain joins TRBV10-1 and TRBJ1-1; no clear D gene. From germline, CDR1 is WNHNN and CDR2 SYGVQD (reference sequence). This CDR3 comprises 14 residues. Trimming removed 0 bases from V and 7 bases from J, with 12 bases in between. The CDR3 loop reads CASSESIGVVEAFF. The CDR3, as DNA: TGCGCCAGCAGTGAGTCGATTGGTGTTGTTGAAGCTTTCTTT.

This clone is judged medium-sized (0.01 to 0.1%). In DNA, the CDR3 is TGTGCCAGCAGTTTATCAGGGACTAGCGGGGTTAATGAGCAGTTCTTC. Protein sequence: CASSLSGTSGVNEQFF. The chain recombines TRBV27 with TRBJ2-1, with 13 positions matching TRBD2. The V and J ends lost 0 bases and 7 bases, in that order; junction bases with no gene match: 3. The germline CDR1 and CDR2 sequences are MNHEY and SMNVEV (reference sequence). This CDR3 region has 16 residues.

In DNA form, the CDR3 reads TGTGCCAGCAGTGAAAGGGGACTAGGTACGCAGTATTTT. Translating gives CASSERGLGTQYF. The chain links TRBV2 to TRBJ2-3; 8 nucleotides line up with TRBD2. Per germline, CDR1 SNHLY and CDR2 FYNNEI. With V trimmed by 2 bases and J by 8 bases, 3 bases remained unmatched. The CDR3 covers 13 residues.

The genes are TRBV11-3 and TRBJ2-1, with D maybe TRBD1 (6 bases). V was clipped by 6 bases and J by 7 bases, with 13 bases between them. The CDR3 runs to 13 residues. CDR1 is SGHNT, CDR2 YENEEA, per germline. CDR3 sequence: CASSPGGQNEQFF. The CDR3 bases are TGTGCCAGCAGTCCGGGCGGACAGAATGAGCAGTTCTTC.

This clone was seen a few times. The chain is built from TRBV9 and TRBJ1-2; no reliable D call. V was cut by 4 bases and J by 5 bases, with 12 bases left in between. This CDR3 region has 13 residues. Germline V gives CDR1 SGDLS, CDR2 YYNGEE. The CDR3, as DNA: TGTGCCAGCAGCCCCCCGGACGTGTATGGCTACACCTTC. Translating it yields CASSPPDVYGYTF.

This clone showed up just once. The chain links TRBV11-2 to TRBJ2-5, with a possible D match to TRBD2 (7 bases). Trimming left V 0 bases short and J 4 bases short, with 18 bases between. Germline V lookup: CDR1 SGHAT, CDR2 FQNNGV. CDR3 length equals 17 residues. Here the CDR3 DNA reads TGTGCCAGCAGCTTAGATTTCGCAGGGGAGGGGCGAGAGACCCAGTACTTC. This sequence encodes CASSLDFAGEGRETQYF. Full variable domain (rest looked up from reference TRBV11-2 and TRBJ2-5): EAGVAQSPRYKIIEKRQSVAFWCNPISGHATLYWYQQILGQGPKLLIQFQNNGVVDDSQLPKDRFSAERLKGVDSTLKIQPAKLEDSAVYLCASSLDFAGEGRETQYFGPGTRLLVL.

In this sample, this clone turned up once. This chain uses TRBV9 with TRBJ2-3, with unresolved D. The V gene's germline CDR1 is SGDLS and CDR2 YYNGEE. CDR3 length: 11 amino acids. The V gene lost 3 bases and the J gene lost 2 bases, with 1 base spanning the gap. The CDR3 is CASSDTDTQYF. The CDR3 DNA reads TGTGCCAGCAGCGACACAGATACGCAGTATTTT. Full variable domain (outside the CDR3, taken from reference TRBV9 and TRBJ2-3): DSGVTQTPKHLITATGQRVTLRCSPRSGDLSVYWYQQSLDQGLQFLIQYYNGEERAKGNILERFSAQQFPDLHSELNLSSLELGDSALYFCASSDTDTQYFGPGTRLTVL.

The chain's CDR3 is CASSEDTGTYNEQFF. CDR3 DNA sequence: TGCGCCAGCAGTGAGGATACGGGTACTTACAATGAGCAGTTCTTC. This chain uses TRBV10-1 with TRBJ2-1; unclear D gene. The V and J ends lost 2 bases and 4 bases respectively, with 12 bases between them. The CDR3 is 15 amino acids. The germline gives CDR1 WNHNN, CDR2 SYGVQD (reference sequence).